This TCR beta chain was recorded in a study of OX40 agonist ivuxolimab in advanced cancers. Study at large: Under the entry rules, prior anti-PD-1, anti-PD-L1 or anti-CTLA-4 therapy was allowed, and about 40% had some. Partial responses occurred in Three dose-escalation patients, one with hepatocellular carcinoma and two with cutaneous melanoma.

Study conclusions and caveats: CD8+ T cells showed, on average, more clonal expansion than CD4+ cells. Dosing at 0.1 to 3.0 mg/kg was accompanied by clonal expansion of CD4+ and CD8+ blood T cells by week 6.

As to this clone: What it binds is not known.

Trimming left V 4 bases short and J 2 bases short, with 12 bases between. CDR3 length: 14 amino acids. Germline V gene data show CDR1 as SGHRS and CDR2 as YFSETQ. TCRdb's table, derived via immunoSEQ multiplex PCR, lists solely in-frame clones and lacks some. The top ten hold about 0.5% of the sample, which has approximately 82,000 clones, more than 75% seen once. The sample was CD4+ or CD8+ T cells sorted from blood, taken in a trial of the OX40 agonist ivuxolimab. The sequence was obtained from an adult with an advanced solid tumor such as melanoma, head and neck, liver or kidney cancer. The chain recombines TRBV5-1 with TRBJ2-5; D gene unclear. This CDR3 reads CASSVRAGQETQYF. The DNA of the CDR3 is TGCGCCAGCAGCGTCCGGGCAGGACAAGAGACCCAGTACTTC. The full variable domain, in which reference TRBV5-1 and TRBJ2-5 provide the parts outside the CDR3, is KAGVTQTPRYLIKTRGQQVTLSCSPISGHRSVSWYQQTPGQGLQFLFEYFSETQRNKGNFPGRFSGRQFSNSRSEMNVSTLELGDSALYLCASSVRAGQETQYFGPGTRLLVL.